Reported below is one T cell receptor (beta chain). Its cognate antigen is unknown. PCR was performed a second time for about 6 to 12 cycles using a sample-barcoded 5' primer and a J-beta primer mix. TCRdb re-analysed the 5' RACE reads in MiXCR, keeping a single row per CDR3 protein. The sample gives hundreds of thousands of distinct CDR3 sequences, roughly 45% of which show up once; 20% to 25% is in the top ten. Germline-derived CDR1 and CDR2 are DFQATT and SNEGSKA (reference sequence). The V end lost 6 bases, the J end lost 0 bases, and 12 bases lay between the germline ends. The CDR3 loop spans 14 amino acids. The data derive from a study of blood T cells in healthy people across ages. Whole-study findings and limits: A greater number of naive CD4+ cells and higher diversity distinguished long-lived donors from aged donors.

Sequenced input: blood. This rearrangement joins TRBV20-1 to TRBJ2-1; tentatively, D is TRBD2 (6 bases). The receptor's source is a woman between 55 and 75 years old in good health. The CDR3 loop is CSAQTTSSYNEQFF. In nucleotides, the CDR3 is TGCAGTGCCCAAACGACTAGCTCCTACAATGAGCAGTTCTTC.